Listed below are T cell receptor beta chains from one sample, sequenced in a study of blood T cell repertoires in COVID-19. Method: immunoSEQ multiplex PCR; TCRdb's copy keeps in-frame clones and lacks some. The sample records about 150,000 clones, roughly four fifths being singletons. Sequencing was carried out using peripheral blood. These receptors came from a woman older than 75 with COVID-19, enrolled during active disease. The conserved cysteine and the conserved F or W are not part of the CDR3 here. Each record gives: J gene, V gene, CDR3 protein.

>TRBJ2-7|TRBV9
ASSPGSSYEQY
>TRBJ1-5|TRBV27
ASSPRGLFNQPQH
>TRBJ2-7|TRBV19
ASSILGREQY
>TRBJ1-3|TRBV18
ASSPMIGGSGNTIY
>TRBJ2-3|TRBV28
ASTDRVGDTQY
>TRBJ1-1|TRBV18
ASSPPTLGAF
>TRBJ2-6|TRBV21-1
ASSKGRGSGANVLT
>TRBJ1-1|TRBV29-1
SVVALTEAF
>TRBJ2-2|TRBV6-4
ASSEALAGTTGELF
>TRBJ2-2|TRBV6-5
ASCRDRGTGELF
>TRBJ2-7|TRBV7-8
ASSWTSGNSYEQY
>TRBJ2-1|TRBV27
ASRRGSSYNEQF
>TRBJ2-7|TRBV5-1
ASSFSPGHGWRGEQY
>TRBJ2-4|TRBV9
ASSVGGQSNIQY
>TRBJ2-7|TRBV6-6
ASSYSTGGNEQY
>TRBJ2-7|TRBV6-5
ASRGGLGDEQY
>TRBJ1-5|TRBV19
ASSIRRGNQPQH
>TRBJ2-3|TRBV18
ASSPISGGAGQDTQY
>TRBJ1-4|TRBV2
ASSLGTVNEKLF
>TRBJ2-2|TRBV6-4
ASSREGARTGELF
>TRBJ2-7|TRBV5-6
ASSFRGSYEQY
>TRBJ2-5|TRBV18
ASSPETGGETQY
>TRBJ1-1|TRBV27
ASRFNRDTEAF
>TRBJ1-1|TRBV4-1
ASTSTGGGTEAF
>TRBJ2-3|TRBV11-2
ASSPRPDYKTFTDTQY
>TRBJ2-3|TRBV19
ASSQNTRDTQY
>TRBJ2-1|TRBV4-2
ASSQDRLAAYNEQF
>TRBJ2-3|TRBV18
ASSPPAGGATDTQY
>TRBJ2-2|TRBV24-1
ATSDPRQPGELF
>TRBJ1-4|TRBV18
ASSPRTGVEEKLF
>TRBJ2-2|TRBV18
ASSPRSSKTGELF
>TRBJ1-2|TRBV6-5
ASRRDPGSYGYT
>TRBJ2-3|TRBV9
ASSVQVGGGYTDTQY
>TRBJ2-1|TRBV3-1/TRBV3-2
ASSQEQGKAYNEQF
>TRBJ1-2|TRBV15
ATSKVLSGVGSLDGYT
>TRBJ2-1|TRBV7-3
ASSTDSYNEQF
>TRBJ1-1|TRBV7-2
ASSRDRNTEAF
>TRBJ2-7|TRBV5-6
ASSLLRSSTASYEQY
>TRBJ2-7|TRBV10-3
AISEPGTSDASSYEQY
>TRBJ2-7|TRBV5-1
ASSFSAGGTYEQY
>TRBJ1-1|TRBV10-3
AIEGEGTEAF
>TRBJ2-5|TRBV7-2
ASSLDRETQY
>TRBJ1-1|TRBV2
ASSADRARRAF
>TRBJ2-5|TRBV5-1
ASSLGLAGVAGETQY
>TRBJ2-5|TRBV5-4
ASSFGGETQY
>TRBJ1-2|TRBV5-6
ASTGQGRGYGYT
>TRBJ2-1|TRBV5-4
ASSPLGGSYNEQF
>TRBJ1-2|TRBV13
ASSFNRESEGYT
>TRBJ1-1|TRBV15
ATDETGGTEAF
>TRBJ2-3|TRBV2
ASRWWDPGQSTDTQY
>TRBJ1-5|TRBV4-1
ASSQERGYNQPQH
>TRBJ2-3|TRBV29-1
SVESGADTQY